The present entry profiles one TCR beta chain with its context. It lacks a known antigen. Base qualities were left out, and no much larger clone turns up one base away. Libraries were built with the immunoSEQ multiplex PCR assay. The study's processing was this. Preprocessing removed nonproductive sequences and CDR3s not starting with C, not ending with F or W, or shorter than 7 amino acids. The MANAFEST web app was used to call antigen-specific clonotypes on the basis of expansion compared with the reference and with other culture wells. A clone was considered positive if significant expansion relative to the reference culture was observed in 2 of 3 replicate wells at an FDR below 0.05. To be called positive, a clone also had to show significant expansion compared with every other tandem well and an odds ratio greater than 5. After three terminal residues were trimmed from each end, CDR3 homology was quantified as pairwise Levenshtein distance using the stringdist R package. TCRdb took over this immuneACCESS table, retaining in-frame rearrangements with V and J assigned. Such tables are incomplete; in checked studies, under half of the missing clones stem from an unresolved V gene, and the remainder is unexplained. Clone size and V and J calls were adopted from that table, with D and trimming inferred from the DNA. Present in this sample are some 30,000 clones, nearly 80% of which were seen just once. Of the sample, 20% is held by the ten largest clones.

The germline V gene encodes CDR1 MGHRA and CDR2 YSYEKL. The CDR3, cysteine through phenylalanine, is 15 amino acids long. The read is trimmed to its CDR3 DNA, 45 bases read in frame from base 1. The junction shows trimming of 5 bases on V and 7 bases on J, plus 18 bases between the germline ends. This sample was taken from a study of CD4 T cells in relation to SARS-CoV-2 and coronaviruses (dated by TCRdb to about 2021). Background for the entire study: In the ViraFEST assay, PBMCs were cultured with antigen for approximately eleven days, after which TCR beta CDR3s were sequenced to identify clonal expansions specific to the antigen. The negative reference condition was either a culture with an HIV-1 Nef peptide pool or a culture with no peptide. A different TCR-beta assay, based on Illumina, was used to sequence expansion assays from other donors in the study. At the level of individual TCR clonotypes, the study evaluated whether memory CD4+ T cells crossreact between the spike proteins of SARS-CoV-2 and those of common cold coronaviruses. Patient-derived lymphoblastoid cell lines were used to map the HLA restriction of shared crossreactive spike epitopes. The Adaptive Biotechnologies TCR-sequencing kit was used for samples from a few pre-COVID donors and for the naive versus memory experiments, whereas the other data were Illumina-based. On the study overall, not on this receptor specifically: Crossreactive clones showed significantly weaker SARS-CoV-2-driven expansion than monoreactive clones, consistent with antigenic imprinting. The study was constrained by small numbers of patients and of tested TCRs. Approximately 60% of donors had memory CD4+ clonotypes that crossrecognized SARS-CoV-2 and at least one common cold coronavirus spike. Crossreactivity analysis was centred on spike protein, so crossreactivity against other viral proteins was not assessed. Pre-pandemic and post-infection samples were not both contributed by any donor, so tracing of the source of pre-existing responses was limited.

CD4+ T cells from unexposed donors were collected before the COVID-19 pandemic (2011-2018). Following 10 days of culture, the EasySep CD4+ T cell isolation kit was used to isolate CD4+ T cells. As cell number allowed, CD4+ T cells from unexposed donors were tested for reactivity to SARS-CoV-2 S and N and to four common cold coronavirus spike pools. Each well held a few million PBMCs cultured in IMDM containing about 5.3% human AB serum and approximately 9 IU/ml IL-2. Half of the culture medium was replaced with fresh IL-2-containing medium on days 3 and 7. In general, every peptide culture condition was set up in three replicate wells. Leukapheresis product for the unexposed donors was purchased commercially. Ficoll-Paque PLUS gradient centrifugation was used to isolate PBMCs from leukapheresis product or whole blood. The PBMCs went either fresh into the expansion assay or into cryopreservation at -140 degrees C. The QIAamp Micro DNA Kit was used to extract genomic DNA from the CD4+ T cells.

The receptor's source is a human donor in good health. The rearrangement joined TRBV4-1 to TRBJ2-1; the D region possibly corresponds to TRBD2 (7 bases align). The source material was CD4+ T cells from PBMCs, cultured in vitro. At the DNA level, the sequence is TGCGCCAGCAGCTCCTTTGAGGGGGGGGGTAATGAGCAGTTCTTC. The encoded protein is CASSSFEGGGNEQFF.